Detailed here is one TCR beta chain. Its specificity is not known. This sample is drawn from a study of Ad26.COV2.S vaccination and SARS-CoV-2 variants. This CDR3 is built from 14 residues. Germline-derived CDR1 and CDR2 are GTSNPN and SVGIG (reference sequence). The V end lost 2 bases, the J end lost 1 base, and 8 bases lay between the germline ends. This table comes from immunoSEQ multiplex PCR, and its TCRdb copy is limited to in-frame clones, with some not included. The sample lists hundreds of thousands of clones, roughly 91% occurring once. Findings and caveats of the study: Spike-specific TCR breadth in vaccine recipients exceeded that seen in placebo recipients.

Stated treatment: around 19 received Ad26.COV2.S at low or high dose, single or two shots; five or six received placebo; per-sample allocation not given. All samples were drawn on day 63, counting from the first vaccine or placebo injection. Sequencing was performed on peripheral blood, taken in a trial of Ad26.COV2.S vaccine versus placebo. The V gene is TRBV30, the J gene TRBJ2-2; a possible D gene is TRBD2 (6 bases). The sequence was obtained from a person between 18 and 65 years old who received the Ad26.COV2.S COVID-19 vaccine or a placebo. CDR3 coding DNA: TGTGCCTGGAGTTGGGGAGGGAACACCGGGGAGCTGTTTTTT. The encoded protein is CAWSWGGNTGELFF.